This T cell receptor (beta chain) was captured in a study of shared clonotypes between healthy human individuals. V lost 2 bases, J lost 6 bases, and 7 bases lay in between. The CDR3 has 12 amino acids. Per germline, CDR1 MDHEN and CDR2 SYDVKM. CD45RA+ naive and CD45RA-negative memory subsets were separated from CD4+ cells. Sequenced by immunoSEQ multiplex PCR; TCRdb stores in-frame clones only, minus some. Among 950,000 to 1,300,000 clones listed, about 75% were seen once. Source material: memory CD4+ T cells sorted from blood. Subset specified: CD45RA-negative fraction. The chain couples TRBV28 to TRBJ1-2; D is ambiguous. The source is a man aged 18 to 30 in good health. The CDR3 sequence: CASSLREHGYTF. In nucleotides, the CDR3 is TGTGCCAGCAGTTTACGGGAACATGGCTACACCTTC.